This TCR beta chain was recorded in a study of T cell repertoires in cytomegalovirus infection (dated by TCRdb to between 2017 and 2020). Looking at the study overall: Donor HLA type was relevant to the analysis, because carriage of CMV infection together with the matching HLA type was indicated by public TCR beta signatures.

Broader findings and caveats from the paper: Carriers of CMV infection plus the relevant HLA type were discriminated by the cumulative frequency of public TCR beta family members in the study cohort and in an independent roughly 370-donor cohort. The ex vivo response was dominated by HLA-C-restricted CMV-specific TCR beta clonotypes, and the single most frequent clonotype in two of eight donors was supplied by these HLA-C-restricted clonotypes.

The reads were generated on an Illumina HiSeq 1500. TCRdb reanalyzed the raw reads on its own, using fastp at Q25 for trimming and MiXCR for clone calling, and kept in-frame beta chains. Each record represents a unique CDR3 protein, reported with the most common genes and DNA among its rows. The sample profile shows about 300,000 distinct CDR3 sequences; 9.6% of them were found once. The ten top clones hold approximately 2.3% of the sample. This clonotype was counted ten times or more. No antigen is known for it. Base qualities are not recorded, but no much larger clone differs from it by a single base. CDR1 and CDR2, looked up from the germline V gene, are MDHEN and SYDVKM. The CDR3 has 16 amino acids, counting the end cysteine and phenylalanine. Only the CDR3 DNA is retained, 48 bases long and in frame from the first base. V is cut back by 2 bases and J by 5 bases, with 8 bases in the junction unmatched.

The receptor was isolated from a human donor in good health (CMV status not recorded). Some clones in this sample may be carry-over from other donors' samples. The source material was PBMCs. This chain is built from TRBV28 and TRBJ1-1; the central 10 bases match TRBD1. CDR3 reads: CASSLVTGGGGTEAFF. Read as DNA, the sequence is TGTGCCAGCAGTTTAGTGACAGGGGGCGGAGGAACTGAAGCTTTCTTT.